Shown below are 13 T cell receptor beta chains from a single sample sequenced in a study of blood T cell repertoires in COVID-19. Some clones are missing from TCRdb's copy, which holds only in-frame ones; the method was immunoSEQ multiplex PCR. The repertoire holds about 90,000 clones, with over 80% as singletons. Specimen: peripheral blood. Receptor source: a woman older than 75 with active or convalescent COVID-19.

This clone has a handful of counts. This CDR3 reads CASSRHRVWEGYTF. CDR3 nucleotides: TGTGCCAGCAGCCGCCACAGGGTTTGGGAGGGCTACACCTTC. The J gene is TRBJ1-2, the V gene TRBV7-8, with D maybe TRBD1 (6 bases). This CDR3 has 14 residues. CDR1 is SGHVS, CDR2 FQNEAQ, per germline. The V end was cut by 5 bases, the J end by 8 bases, with 18 bases between.

The V and J genes are TRBV7-2 and TRBJ2-5, with 8 nucleotides matching TRBD2. The CDR3 runs 17 residues. Germline V gives CDR1 SGHTA, CDR2 FQGNSA. Unmatched junction bases numbered 8, after V lost 0 bases and J lost 2 bases. This chain's CDR3 is CASSLARGSGEQETQYF. CDR3 DNA sequence: TGTGCCAGCAGCTTAGCGCGGGGTAGCGGGGAACAAGAGACCCAGTACTTC.

The chain couples TRBV12-5 to TRBJ1-5; D gene ambiguous. V dropped 1 base and J dropped 5 bases, with 18 bases sitting between them. This CDR3 spans 17 amino acids. In germline, CDR1 is LGHNT, CDR2 FRNRAP. CDR3 protein: CASGLATLGLTDQPQHF. The CDR3, as DNA: TGTGCTAGTGGTTTGGCAACTTTGGGCCTTACCGATCAGCCCCAGCATTTT.

The V call is TRBV2, the J call TRBJ1-2; TRBD1 aligns across 7 bases. This CDR3 comprises 14 residues. Trimming removed 8 bases from V and 5 bases from J; junction bases left unmatched: 11. Germline CDR1 and CDR2: SNHLY and FYNNEI. In DNA, the CDR3 is TGTGCCAGCCCCCCACTAGGGACAGCTTATGGCTACACCTTC. Translating it yields CASPPLGTAYGYTF.

The table lists this clone with a count of one. The rearrangement joins TRBV5-1 to TRBJ2-5, with TRBD2 identical over 10 bases. The CDR3 is 19 residues long. Germline V gives CDR1 SGHRS, CDR2 YFSETQ. V lost 3 bases and J lost 5; bases outside the gene matches: 19. This CDR3 is CASSWGLAHRANKGETQYF. The CDR3 nucleotides are TGCGCCAGCAGCTGGGGACTAGCGCACCGGGCGAACAAGGGGGAGACCCAGTACTTC.

The chain links TRBV6-5 to TRBJ2-7; weak D call: TRBD1 (6 bases). Germline loops: CDR1 MNHEY, CDR2 SVGAGI. This CDR3 is 14 amino acids long. Trimming removed 6 bases at V and 1 base at J, with 13 bases between. CDR3 protein: CASRETGKSYEQYF. The CDR3 nucleotides read TGTGCCAGCAGAGAGACAGGCAAATCCTACGAGCAGTACTTC.

At least ten counts were recorded for this clone. The V call is TRBV7-2, the J call TRBJ1-2; no reliable D call. CDR1 is SGHTA, CDR2 FQGNSA, per germline. The CDR3 spans 14 residues. V dropped 2 bases and J dropped 3 bases, with 10 bases sitting between them. The CDR3 region is CASSLKSQDYGYTF. As DNA, the CDR3 is TGTGCCAGCAGCTTAAAATCTCAGGACTATGGCTACACCTTC.

The CDR3 DNA reads as TGTGCCAGCAGCCAAAGGCCCGGGGGGGCCCCAGATACGCAGTATTTT. It is translated as CASSQRPGGAPDTQYF. The genes are TRBV3-1 (or the pseudogene TRBV3-2) and TRBJ2-3, with TRBD2 matching 8 bases. V was clipped by 2 bases and J by 4 bases; unmatched bases: 8. Germline V gives CDR1 LGHDT, CDR2 YNNKEL (reference sequence). The CDR3 spans 16 residues.

There are a few counts of this clone. V is TRBV15 and J is TRBJ2-3; D remains ambiguous. The CDR3 has 11 residues. Germline loops: CDR1 LNHNV, CDR2 YYDKDF (reference sequence). The V end lost 1 base, the J end lost 10 bases, and 6 bases lay between the germline ends. The CDR3 nucleotides are TGTGCCACCAGCAGAGGTATCGCGCAGTATTTT. This codes for CATSRGIAQYF.

This clone was detected many times. The gene calls are TRBV7-9 and TRBJ2-3; no clear D. Trimming took 1 base from V and 8 from J, leaving 4 bases between them. The germline gives CDR1 SEHNR, CDR2 FQNEAQ (reference sequence). CDR3 length: 11 amino acids. In nucleotides, the CDR3 is TGTGCCAGCAGCTTAGTGAGTACGCAGTATTTT. It encodes CASSLVSTQYF.

This rearrangement joins TRBV6-2 or TRBV6-3 to TRBJ1-5; D may be TRBD1 (6 bases). This CDR3 contains 14 residues. Germline lookup yields CDR1 MNHEY and CDR2 SVGEGT. Trimming stripped 4 bases from V and 1 base from J, with 8 bases between. CDR3 sequence (DNA): TGTGCCAGCAGTTGGACAGAGAGCAATCAGCCCCAGCATTTT. Its protein product is CASSWTESNQPQHF.

In its sample, this clone was seen once. The CDR3 spells CASSYRGHGYTF. DNA of the CDR3: TGTGCCAGCAGTTACAGGGGTCATGGCTACACCTTC. This chain uses TRBV7-9 with TRBJ1-2, with 7 bases fitting TRBD1. The CDR3 is 12 amino acids. CDR1 SEHNR and CDR2 FQNEAQ come from the germline V gene (reference sequence). Trimming took 6 bases from V and 6 from J; bases not matched to a gene: 4.

V is TRBV2 and J is TRBJ2-1; TRBD2 matches at 11 bases. This CDR3 spans 14 amino acids. CDR1 and CDR2 (germline): SNHLY, FYNNEI. Unmatched junction bases numbered 5, after V lost 6 bases and J lost 7 bases. The CDR3 here is CASRLAGVGNEQFF. CDR3 DNA: TGTGCCAGCAGACTAGCGGGAGTTGGGAATGAGCAGTTCTTC.